The sequence of this T cell receptor beta chain was determined in a study of human T cells and chemical hapten exposure. Background on the study: Patch tests containing 0.01% DPC, applied to the upper back, were read at 6 days. A patient group, mainly female, showed alopecia areata, totalis or universalis.

Trimming took off 5 bases at V and 8 bases at J, with 15 bases between the two ends. This CDR3 has 13 amino acids. The germline V gene encodes CDR1 SGHDN and CDR2 FVKESK. Time point of the sample: patch test 1, 2 weeks after DPC sensitization. As to treatment: therapeutic diphenylcyclopropenone sensitization with weekly scalp DPC. TCRdb itself ran the RACE reads through MiXCR, one entry per CDR3 protein. The sample has fewer than 200,000 distinct CDR3 sequences, 20% to 25% seen once; the top ten hold 6.7%. J is TRBJ1-2 and V is TRBV14, with D possibly being TRBD1 (6 bases). Sequenced material: whole blood, taken in connection with sensitization to the hapten diphenylcyclopropenone (DPC). The origin of this receptor is a woman aged 45 to 65 with alopecia areata. Some clones in this sample may be carry-over from other donors' samples. CDR3 protein: CASSYHYREGYTF. CDR3 nucleotides: TGTGCCAGCAGCTATCACTACAGGGAAGGCTACACCTTC.